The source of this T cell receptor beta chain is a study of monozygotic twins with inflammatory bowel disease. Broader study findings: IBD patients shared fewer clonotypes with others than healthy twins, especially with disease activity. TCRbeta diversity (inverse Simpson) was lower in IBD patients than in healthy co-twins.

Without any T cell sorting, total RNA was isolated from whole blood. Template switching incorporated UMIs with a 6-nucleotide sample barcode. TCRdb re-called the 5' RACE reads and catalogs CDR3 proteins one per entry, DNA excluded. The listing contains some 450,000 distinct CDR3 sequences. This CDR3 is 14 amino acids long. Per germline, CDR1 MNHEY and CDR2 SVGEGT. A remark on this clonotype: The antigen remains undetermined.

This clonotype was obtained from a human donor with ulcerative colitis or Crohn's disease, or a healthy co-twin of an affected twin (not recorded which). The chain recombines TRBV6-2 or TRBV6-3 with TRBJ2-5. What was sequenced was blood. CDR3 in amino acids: CASSYSKIQETQYF.